The rows below give T cell receptor beta chains drawn from one sample of a study of T cell repertoires in cytomegalovirus infection. TCRdb reprocessed the reads via MiXCR and lists one record per CDR3 protein. The sample lists about 450,000 distinct CDR3 sequences; roughly a third were seen once. Sequencing input: PBMCs. The receptors were sampled from a human donor in good health (CMV status not recorded). Some clones in this sample may be carry-over from other donors' samples. CDR3s include the opening cysteine and the closing phenylalanine or tryptophan. D genes are given only for firm matches. For some rows the clone size is stated as once, few or many, or as a class when expanded; others skip it.

abundance	v_gene	j_gene	d_gene	CDR3aa	CDR3nt
-	TRBV2	TRBJ2-2	TRBD2	CASSDGGVAPGELFF	TGTGCCAGCAGCGATGGGGGGGTAGCCCCCGGGGAGCTGTTTTTT
few	TRBV7-9	TRBJ1-3	TRBD1	CASSITGGRGGNTIYF	TGTGCCAGCAGCATAACAGGGGGCAGAGGAGGAAACACCATATATTTT
-	TRBV6-5	TRBJ2-2	-	CASRIGPPNTGELFF	TGTGCCAGCAGAATCGGACCGCCGAACACCGGGGAGCTGTTTTTT
few	TRBV28	TRBJ1-2	-	CASSIQSGLYGYTF	TGTGCCAGCTCCATACAATCCGGGCTCTATGGCTACACCTTC
many	TRBV6-1	TRBJ1-3	-	CASTLGNTIYF	TGTGCCAGCACCCTTGGAAACACCATATATTTT
-	TRBV18	TRBJ2-3	-	CASSPFRGAGTDTQYF	TGTGCCAGCTCACCGTTCCGGGGGGCTGGCACAGATACGCAGTATTTT
few	TRBV6-6	TRBJ1-6	-	CASSYVTDVNSPLHF	TGTGCCAGCAGTTACGTGACGGACGTTAATTCACCCCTCCACTTT
-	TRBV14	TRBJ2-5	-	CASSPRRTSGETQYF	TGTGCCAGCAGCCCCAGGCGTACGTCAGGAGAGACCCAGTACTTC
-	TRBV19	TRBJ2-1	TRBD1	CASSEPRDRGNNEQFF	TGTGCCAGTAGTGAGCCCCGGGACAGGGGGAACAATGAGCAGTTCTTC
-	TRBV5-6	TRBJ2-1	-	CASSLLTGTNEQFF	TGTGCCAGCAGCTTGTTGACCGGGACCAATGAGCAGTTCTTC
-	TRBV7-2	TRBJ1-2	-	CASSLTGDFYGYTF	TGTGCCAGCAGCCTAACCGGGGACTTCTATGGCTACACCTTC
-	TRBV28	TRBJ2-1	-	CASSLLGSYSGGEQFF	TGTGCCAGCAGTTTATTAGGCTCCTACTCCGGGGGTGAGCAGTTCTTC
few	TRBV5-1	TRBJ2-5	-	CASSFAGLRETQYF	TGCGCCAGCAGCTTCGCCGGGCTCCGAGAGACCCAGTACTTC
-	TRBV12-3/TRBV12-4	TRBJ2-1	-	CARVGDSYNEQFF	TGTGCCCGCGTGGGGGACTCCTACAATGAGCAGTTCTTC